Following are 4 T cell receptor beta chains from one sample sequenced in a study of OX40 agonist ivuxolimab in advanced cancers. TCRdb keeps only in-frame clones here, not all; method: immunoSEQ multiplex PCR. This sample has 97,000 or so clones; about 90% occur once, and the top ten carry roughly 0.16%. This specimen was CD4+ or CD8+ T cells sorted from blood, taken in a trial of the OX40 agonist ivuxolimab. The receptors were gathered from an adult with an advanced solid tumor such as melanoma, head and neck, liver or kidney cancer.

This sequence joins TRBV19 and TRBJ1-4, with D hard to call. CDR3 length: 18 residues. The germline gives CDR1 LNHDA, CDR2 SQIVND (reference sequence). V was trimmed by 4 bases and J by 9 bases, leaving 27 bases between them. The CDR3 nucleotides are TGTGCCAGTAGTACGCGATGGGAGGGAGTAGAAGACAATAAAAAACTGTTTTTT. Its protein is CASSTRWEGVEDNKKLFF.

The chain is built from TRBV11-1 and TRBJ2-2; 7 nucleotides line up with TRBD1. Germline CDR1 reads SGHAT; CDR2 reads FQDESV (reference sequence). This CDR3 spans 13 amino acids. The trim removed 7 bases at V and 5 bases at J, leaving 4 bases unmatched. The CDR3: CASTLTGTGELFF. Here the CDR3 DNA reads TGTGCCAGCACGCTGACAGGGACCGGGGAGCTGTTTTTT.

The gene calls are TRBV28 and TRBJ2-3, with D possibly being TRBD1 or TRBD2 (6 bases each). The V end lost 2 bases, the J end lost 0 bases, and 15 bases lay between the germline ends. The CDR3 length is 17 residues. The germline V gene encodes CDR1 MDHEN and CDR2 SYDVKM. CDR3 sequence reads: CASSLGPRGPSTDTQYF. The CDR3 DNA is TGTGCCAGCAGTTTAGGGCCCCGGGGGCCGAGCACAGATACGCAGTATTTT.

The V and J genes are TRBV7-9 and TRBJ2-7, with TRBD1 as a possible D gene (6 bases). This CDR3 is 14 amino acids long. CDR1 and CDR2 (germline): SEHNR, FQNEAQ (reference sequence). With 8 bases removed from V and 0 bases from J, the gap between germline ends came to 14 bases. DNA for the CDR3: TGTGCCAGCGCTGACAGGTTGACCTCCTACGAGCAGTACTTC. This encodes CASADRLTSYEQYF.